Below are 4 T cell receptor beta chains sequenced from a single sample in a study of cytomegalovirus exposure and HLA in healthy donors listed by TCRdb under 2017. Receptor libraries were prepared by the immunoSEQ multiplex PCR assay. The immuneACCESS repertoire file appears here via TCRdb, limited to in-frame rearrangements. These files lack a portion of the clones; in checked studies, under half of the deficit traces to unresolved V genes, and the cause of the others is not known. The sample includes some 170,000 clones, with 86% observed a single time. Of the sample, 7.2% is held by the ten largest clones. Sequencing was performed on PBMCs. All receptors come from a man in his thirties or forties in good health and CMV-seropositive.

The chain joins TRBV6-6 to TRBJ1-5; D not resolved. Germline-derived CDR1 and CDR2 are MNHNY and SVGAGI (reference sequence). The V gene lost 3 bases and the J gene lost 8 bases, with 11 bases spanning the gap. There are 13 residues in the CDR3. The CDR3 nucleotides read TGTGCCAGCAGTTATCGGAGCTGGGAGCCCCAGCATTTT. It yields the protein CASSYRSWEPQHF.

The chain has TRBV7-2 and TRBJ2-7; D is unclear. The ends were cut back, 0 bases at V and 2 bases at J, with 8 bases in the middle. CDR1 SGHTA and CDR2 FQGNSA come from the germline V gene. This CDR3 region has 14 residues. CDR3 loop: CASSLARQAYEQYF. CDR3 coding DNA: TGTGCCAGCAGCTTAGCGCGGCAGGCCTACGAGCAGTACTTC.

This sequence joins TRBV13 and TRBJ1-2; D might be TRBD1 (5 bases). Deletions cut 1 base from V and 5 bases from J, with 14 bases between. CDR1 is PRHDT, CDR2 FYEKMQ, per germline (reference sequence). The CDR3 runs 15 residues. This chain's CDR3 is CASSLERQSIYGYTF. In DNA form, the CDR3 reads TGTGCCAGCAGCTTAGAGCGACAGTCTATTTATGGCTACACCTTC.

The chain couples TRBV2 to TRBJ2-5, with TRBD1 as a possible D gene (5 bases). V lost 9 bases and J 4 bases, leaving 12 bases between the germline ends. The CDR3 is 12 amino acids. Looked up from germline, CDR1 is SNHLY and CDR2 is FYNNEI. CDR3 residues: CASTFQGETQYF. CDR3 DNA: TGTGCCAGTACCTTTCAGGGAGAGACCCAGTACTTC.